The sequence of this TCR beta chain was determined in a study of metastatic and nonmetastatic thyroid tumors. Study information: Repertoire comparisons spanned blood and tumor or nodule tissue from malignant and benign thyroid patients. Findings of the study overall: Reports indicated that malignant thyroid tumors showed significantly higher TCR beta diversity than benign nodules did, in blood and tumor.

Patients had received no treatment of any kind before thyroid surgery. This clone was detected ten times or more. The antigen remains unidentified. TCRdb reanalyzed the PCR reads via MiXCR. The table includes about 24,000 clones, approximately 24% detected once. The CDR3 is made up of 16 amino acids. The V gene end was trimmed by 3 bases and the J gene end by 6 bases; junction bases not matched to a gene: 6. Germline V CDR1 and CDR2: LGHNA, YSLEER. This sequence was found in a female donor with papillary thyroid cancer or a benign thyroid nodule (not recorded which). Some clones in this sample may be carry-over from other donors' samples. The chain has TRBV4-3 and TRBJ1-6; 9 bases line up with TRBD1. Sequenced material: blood. The CDR3 DNA follows: TGCGCCAGCAGCCAGGTGCTGACAGGGGGTAATTCACCCCTCCACTTT. Protein: CASSQVLTGGNSPLHF.